Following are 23 T cell receptor beta chains from one sample sequenced in a study of early T cells in non-severe SARS-CoV-2 infection. Each CDR3 protein is one row after TCRdb ran MiXCR on the 5' RACE reads. The sample shows tens of thousands of distinct CDR3 sequences, approximately 6% of them seen only once. The specimen sequenced was whole blood. The receptors come from an adult who was a healthcare worker with PCR-confirmed SARS-CoV-2 infection or an uninfected control (not recorded which).

The rearrangement joins TRBV18 to TRBJ2-1, with a weak D call TRBD1 (5 bases). The germline V gene encodes CDR1 KGHSH and CDR2 LQKENI. The V end was cut by 6 bases, the J end by 2 bases, with 14 bases between. The length of the CDR3 is 15 residues. CDR3 coding DNA: TGTGCCAGCTCCCCGCAGGGCTCTCCCTACAATGAGCAGTTCTTC. It encodes CASSPQGSPYNEQFF.

The sample holds many counts of this clonotype. The V call is TRBV20-1, the J call TRBJ2-1; 8 positions match TRBD2. The CDR3 totals 18 residues. V shed 0 bases and J 3 bases; nucleotides not matched to a gene: 13. Germline CDR1 DFQATT, CDR2 SNEGSKA (reference sequence). Here the CDR3 reads CSAREWSRGSGNYNEQFF. CDR3 DNA sequence: TGCAGTGCTAGAGAGTGGTCCCGCGGTAGCGGGAACTACAATGAGCAGTTCTTC.

This clonotype was observed at least ten times. The chain recombines TRBV12-3 or TRBV12-4 with TRBJ1-6, with D possibly TRBD1 on 5 matching bases. The CDR3 spans 13 residues. V was cut by 0 bases and J by 8 bases, with 5 bases left in between. CDR3 nucleotide sequence: TGTGCCAGCAGTTTAGCGACAGATTCACCCCTCCACTTT. This encodes CASSLATDSPLHF.

This clonotype was observed many times. The genes are TRBV7-9 and TRBJ1-1; D gene unclear. Germline values: CDR1 SEHNR, CDR2 FQNEAQ (reference sequence). Trimming took 4 bases from V and 5 from J, leaving 11 bases between them. There are 13 residues in the CDR3. CDR3 coding DNA: TGTGCCAGCAGCTCACGCGAGTGGACTGAAGCTTTCTTT. This translates into CASSSREWTEAFF. The full variable domain, with the rest looked up from reference TRBV7-9 and TRBJ1-1, is DTGVSQNPRHKITKRGQNVTFRCDPISEHNRLYWYRQTLGQGPEFLTYFQNEAQLEKSRLLSDRFSAERPKGSFSTLEIQRTEQGDSAMYLCASSSREWTEAFFGQGTRLTVV.

This clonotype was seen ten or more times. The chain carries TRBV6-6 and TRBJ1-1; D is perhaps TRBD1 (6 bases). Germline assignment: CDR1 MNHNY and CDR2 SVGAGI (reference sequence). Deletions cut 0 bases from V and 3 bases from J, with 17 bases between. The CDR3 consists of 17 residues. For the CDR3, the DNA is TGTGCCAGCAGTTACTCGATTGGACAGCCTCCTTACACTGAAGCTTTCTTT. Its translation: CASSYSIGQPPYTEAFF.

This clonotype was found many times. The chain carries TRBV20-1 and TRBJ1-2; D is perhaps TRBD1 (5 bases). The CDR3 has 14 amino acids. V shed 5 bases and J shed 4 bases, with 17 bases lying between them. Germline loops: CDR1 DFQATT, CDR2 SNEGSKA (reference sequence). CDR3 nucleotides: TGCAGTGCTTCGACAGCCAGAGGGCCCTATGGCTACACCTTC. It codes for CSASTARGPYGYTF.

This clonotype was detected ten times or more. The CDR3 reads CASSDRAGGPTDTQYF. The CDR3 DNA sequence: TGTGCCAGCAGTGACAGGGCGGGAGGGCCGACAGATACGCAGTATTTT. The rearrangement uses TRBV6-4 and TRBJ2-3, with 9 bases identical to TRBD2. The CDR3 length is 16 residues. Germline V gene lookup returns CDR1 MRHNA and CDR2 SNTAGT. With V trimmed by 2 bases and J by 3 bases, 6 bases remained unmatched.

This clonotype was recorded many times. The chain recombines TRBV7-3 with TRBJ2-3, with TRBD1 matching over 8 bases. The CDR3 has 18 residues. Germline V lookup: CDR1 SGHTA, CDR2 FQGTGA. With 3 bases clipped from V and 7 bases from J, the junction kept 18 bases outside the gene matches. As DNA, the CDR3 is TGTGCCAGCAGCTTCCCAGGGGGCTTCGTACTCAGACTCCATACGCAGTATTTT. This translates into CASSFPGGFVLRLHTQYF.

The chain carries TRBV19 and TRBJ2-1, with a tentative D call TRBD1 (6 bases). This CDR3 has 15 residues. Germline values: CDR1 LNHDA, CDR2 SQIVND (reference sequence). V was trimmed by 6 bases and J by 0 bases, leaving 12 bases between them. Written as DNA, the CDR3 is TGTGCCAGTAGACAAGACAGGAGCTCCTACAATGAGCAGTTCTTC. It translates to CASRQDRSSYNEQFF. The variable domain in full, with the rest retrieved from reference TRBV19 and TRBJ2-1, is DGGITQSPKYLFRKEGQNVTLSCEQNLNHDAMYWYRQDPGQGLRLIYYSQIVNDFQKGDIAEGYSVSREKKESFPLTVTSAQKNPTAFYLCASRQDRSSYNEQFFGPGTRLTVL.

The rearrangement uses TRBV4-1 and TRBJ2-1; D is unresolved. Germline CDR1 reads MGHRA; CDR2 reads YSYEKL. The CDR3 is 14 amino acids. The V end lost 1 base, the J end lost 3 bases, and 7 bases lay between the germline ends. The CDR3 coding sequence is TGCGCCAGCAGCCAAGCTCAAGACTACAATGAGCAGTTCTTC. Protein product: CASSQAQDYNEQFF.

This clonotype was observed many times. This rearrangement joins TRBV20-1 to TRBJ2-4; TRBD2 aligns across 13 bases. The CDR3 runs to 19 residues. The germline CDR1 and CDR2 sequences are DFQATT and SNEGSKA (reference sequence). V lost 4 bases, J lost 7 bases, and 19 bases stayed unmatched. CDR3 sequence reads: CSATAGPLGLAGVPNIQYF. DNA for the CDR3: TGCAGTGCTACCGCCGGCCCCCTAGGACTAGCGGGAGTCCCCAACATTCAGTACTTC.

In its sample, this clonotype was seen many times. The chain couples TRBV10-2 to TRBJ2-5; D not resolved. Germline-derived CDR1 and CDR2 are WSHSY and SAAADI. The V end was cut by 2 bases, the J end by 4 bases, with 8 bases between. The CDR3 is 13 residues long. As DNA, the CDR3 is TGCGCCAGCAGTGAGGACCCGAGAGAGACCCAGTACTTC. Protein sequence: CASSEDPRETQYF.

The chain links TRBV9 to TRBJ2-3; no definite D call. The CDR3 has 12 amino acids. Germline CDR1 is SGDLS and CDR2 is YYNGEE. Trimming removed 3 bases from V and 2 bases from J, with 4 bases in between. As DNA, the CDR3 is TGTGCCAGCAGCGCGCACACAGATACGCAGTATTTT. This sequence encodes CASSAHTDTQYF.

The V and J genes are TRBV7-6 and TRBJ1-2; TRBD1 might be the D (6 bases). The CDR3 totals 16 residues. Germline V gives CDR1 SGHVS, CDR2 FNYEAQ. V was cut by 1 base and J by 6 bases, with 18 bases left in between. The CDR3 sequence: CASSLGLAGEGNGYTF. The CDR3, as DNA: TGTGCCAGCAGCTTAGGACTGGCAGGGGAAGGGAATGGCTACACCTTC.

The chain joins TRBV7-2 to TRBJ2-1, with 9 bases identical to TRBD2. CDR1 SGHTA and CDR2 FQGNSA come from the germline V gene. V dropped 4 bases and J dropped 9; count of bases not matched to a gene: 7. The CDR3 length is 14 residues. DNA of the CDR3: TGTGCCAGCAGCTCTAGGACTAGCGTTTTTGAGCAGTTCTTC. Translated: CASSSRTSVFEQFF.

Note on this clonotype: A much larger clone differs by one base, so this may be a read error. The chain has TRBV10-1 and TRBJ2-3; D remains unclear. Per germline, CDR1 WNHNN and CDR2 SYGVQD (reference sequence). The CDR3 totals 12 residues. The CDR3: CASSRSIDTQYF. For the CDR3, the DNA is TGCGCCAGCAGTCGCAGCATAGATACGCAGTATTTT.

This chain links TRBV12-3 or TRBV12-4 with TRBJ1-1, with D unclear. Trimming took off 7 bases at V and 1 base at J, with 10 bases between the two ends. The CDR3 sequence is 13 residues long. CDR3 sequence reads: CASNTQPNTEAFF. CDR3 sequence (DNA): TGTGCCAGCAATACCCAGCCGAACACTGAAGCTTTCTTT.

The CDR3 DNA reads TGTGCCAGCAGCGTAGTCCCCGCCCAGGAGCAGTACTTC. This translates into CASSVVPAQEQYF. The genes are TRBV9 and TRBJ2-7; D unclear. The CDR3 contains 13 residues. Germline CDR1 is SGDLS and CDR2 is YYNGEE. V lost 0 bases and J lost 7, with 11 bases in between.

This clonotype was observed at least ten times. The chain uses TRBV5-1 and TRBJ2-1; D is undetermined. The V end was cut by 4 bases, the J end by 6 bases, with 11 bases between. The CDR3 runs 13 residues. Germline loops: CDR1 SGHRS, CDR2 YFSETQ. CDR3 region: CASSRESTNEQFF. CDR3 in DNA: TGCGCCAGCAGCCGAGAATCAACCAATGAGCAGTTCTTC.

This clonotype showed up many times. The chain uses TRBV28 and TRBJ2-5, with a possible D match to TRBD1 (5 bases). This CDR3 has 14 amino acids. From germline, CDR1 is MDHEN and CDR2 SYDVKM. Trimming cost V 8 bases and J 2 bases, with 15 bases left between them. The CDR3 DNA reads as TGTGCCAGCGTTTCAGACAGAGAACAAGAGACCCAGTACTTC. Translation gives CASVSDREQETQYF.

This clonotype was recorded many times. This rearrangement joins TRBV28 to TRBJ1-1; 9 nucleotides agree with TRBD1. Trimming removed 3 bases from V and 4 bases from J; junction bases left unmatched: 6. CDR1 and CDR2 (germline): MDHEN, SYDVKM. The CDR3 loop spans 15 amino acids. The CDR3 spells CASSFYRTGVTEAFF. The DNA of the CDR3 is TGTGCCAGCAGTTTCTATAGGACAGGGGTCACTGAAGCTTTCTTT.

This clonotype showed up many times. CDR3 nucleotides: TGCGCCAGCAGCGTCGCGGATAACTATGGCTACACCTTC. It yields the protein CASSVADNYGYTF. The chain carries TRBV5-1 and TRBJ1-2; D call uncertain. CDR3 size: 13 residues. Looked up from germline, CDR1 is SGHRS and CDR2 is YFSETQ. V was shortened by 4 bases and J by 1 base, with 8 bases between the two germline ends.

Ten or more counts support this clonotype. The chain joins TRBV27 to TRBJ2-1, with 7 bases lining up with TRBD2. V shed 2 bases, J shed 3 bases, and the junction held 4 bases outside the gene matches. The CDR3 loop spans 15 amino acids. Germline lookup yields CDR1 MNHEY and CDR2 SMNVEV (reference sequence). CDR3 coding DNA: TGTGCCAGCAGTTTAAGCGGGACCAGCTACAATGAGCAGTTCTTC. This encodes CASSLSGTSYNEQFF.